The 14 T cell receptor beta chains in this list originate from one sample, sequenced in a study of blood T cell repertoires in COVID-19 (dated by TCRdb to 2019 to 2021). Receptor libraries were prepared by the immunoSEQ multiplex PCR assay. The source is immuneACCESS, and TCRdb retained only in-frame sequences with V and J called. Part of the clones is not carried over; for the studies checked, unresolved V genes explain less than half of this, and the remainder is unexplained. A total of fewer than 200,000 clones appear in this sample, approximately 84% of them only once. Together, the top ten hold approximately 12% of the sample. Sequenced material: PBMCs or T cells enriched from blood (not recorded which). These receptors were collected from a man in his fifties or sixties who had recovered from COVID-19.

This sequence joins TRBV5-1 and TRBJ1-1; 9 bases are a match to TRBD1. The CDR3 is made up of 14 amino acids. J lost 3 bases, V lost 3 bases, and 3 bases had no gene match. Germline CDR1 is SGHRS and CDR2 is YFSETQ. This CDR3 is CASSWGQGYTEAFF. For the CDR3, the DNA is TGCGCCAGCAGCTGGGGACAGGGATACACTGAAGCTTTCTTT.

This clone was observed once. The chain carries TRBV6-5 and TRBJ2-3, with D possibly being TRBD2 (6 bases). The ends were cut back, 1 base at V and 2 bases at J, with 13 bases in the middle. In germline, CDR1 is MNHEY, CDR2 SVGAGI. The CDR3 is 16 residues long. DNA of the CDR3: TGTGCCAGCAGTTACTACGGCGGGGCGCCCACAGATACGCAGTATTTT. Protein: CASSYYGGAPTDTQYF.

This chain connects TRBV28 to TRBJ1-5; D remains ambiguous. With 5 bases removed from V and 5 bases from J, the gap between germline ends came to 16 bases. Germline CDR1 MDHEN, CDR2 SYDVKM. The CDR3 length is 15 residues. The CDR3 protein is CASSLLEKSHQPQHF. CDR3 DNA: TGTGCCAGCAGTCTCCTCGAGAAGTCACATCAGCCCCAGCATTTT.

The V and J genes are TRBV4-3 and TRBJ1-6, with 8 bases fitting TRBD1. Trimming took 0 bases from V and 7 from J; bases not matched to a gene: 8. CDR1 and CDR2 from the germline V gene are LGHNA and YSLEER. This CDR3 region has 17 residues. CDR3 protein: CASSQEWTGSLNSPLHF. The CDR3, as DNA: TGCGCCAGCAGCCAAGAATGGACAGGGAGCCTGAATTCACCCCTCCACTTT.

CDR3 sequence: CASSYTWGGRDETQYF. CDR3 nucleotides: TGTGCCAGCAGTTATACGTGGGGGGGCCGGGATGAGACCCAGTACTTC. The chain has TRBV6-6 and TRBJ2-5; a possible D gene is TRBD2 (7 bases). The CDR3 sequence is 16 residues long. Germline loops: CDR1 MNHNY, CDR2 SVGAGI (reference sequence). V lost 3 bases, J lost 5 bases, and 19 bases lay in between.

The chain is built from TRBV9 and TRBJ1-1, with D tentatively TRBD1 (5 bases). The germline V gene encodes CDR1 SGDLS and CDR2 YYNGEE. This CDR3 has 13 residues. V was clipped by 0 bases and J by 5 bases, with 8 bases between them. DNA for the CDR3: TGTGCCAGCAGCGTAGGCAGGGCTACTGAAGCTTTCTTT. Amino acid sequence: CASSVGRATEAFF.

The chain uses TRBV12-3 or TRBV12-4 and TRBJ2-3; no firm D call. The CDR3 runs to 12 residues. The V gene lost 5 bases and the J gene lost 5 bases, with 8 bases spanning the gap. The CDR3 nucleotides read TGTGCCAGCAGTCCTTCGGTAGATACGCAGTATTTT. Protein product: CASSPSVDTQYF.

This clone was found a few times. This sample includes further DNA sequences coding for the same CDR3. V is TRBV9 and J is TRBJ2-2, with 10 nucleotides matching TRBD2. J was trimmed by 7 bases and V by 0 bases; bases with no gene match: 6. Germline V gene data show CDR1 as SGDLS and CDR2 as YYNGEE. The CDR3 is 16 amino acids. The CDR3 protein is CASSVGAGGPIGELFF. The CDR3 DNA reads TGTGCCAGCAGCGTAGGAGCGGGGGGGCCAATCGGGGAGCTGTTTTTT.

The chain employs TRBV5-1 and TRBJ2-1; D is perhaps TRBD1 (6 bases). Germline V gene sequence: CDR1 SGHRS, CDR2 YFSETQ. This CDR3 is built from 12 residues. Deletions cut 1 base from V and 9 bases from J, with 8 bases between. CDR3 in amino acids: CASSLLGGEQFF. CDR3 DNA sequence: TGCGCCAGCAGCTTGCTAGGGGGTGAGCAGTTCTTC.

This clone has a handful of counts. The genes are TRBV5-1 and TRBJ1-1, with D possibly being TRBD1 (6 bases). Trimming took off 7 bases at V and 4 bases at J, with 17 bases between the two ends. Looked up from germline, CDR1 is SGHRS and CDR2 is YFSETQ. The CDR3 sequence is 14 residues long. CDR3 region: CASSKGERGTEAFF. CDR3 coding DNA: TGCGCCAGCTCAAAGGGGGAGAGGGGCACTGAAGCTTTCTTT.

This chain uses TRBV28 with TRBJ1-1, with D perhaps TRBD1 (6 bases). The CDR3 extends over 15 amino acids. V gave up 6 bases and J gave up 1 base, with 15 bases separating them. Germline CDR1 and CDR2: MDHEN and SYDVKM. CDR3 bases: TGTGCCAGCAGCCCGGACAGTGGGGGGAACACTGAAGCTTTCTTT. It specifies CASSPDSGGNTEAFF.

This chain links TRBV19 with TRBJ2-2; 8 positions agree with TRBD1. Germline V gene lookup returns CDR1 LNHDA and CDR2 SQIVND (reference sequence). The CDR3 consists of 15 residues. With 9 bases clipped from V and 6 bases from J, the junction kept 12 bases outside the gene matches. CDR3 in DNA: TGTGCCAGCCGGACAGGGCAGAGGACTGCCGGGGAGCTGTTTTTT. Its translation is CASRTGQRTAGELFF.

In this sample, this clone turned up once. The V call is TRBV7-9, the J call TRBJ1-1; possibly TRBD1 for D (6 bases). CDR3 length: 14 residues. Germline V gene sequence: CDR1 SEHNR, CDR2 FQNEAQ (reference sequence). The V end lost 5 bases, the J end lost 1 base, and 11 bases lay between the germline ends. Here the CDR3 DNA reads TGTGCCAGCAGCCCGACAGGTCGGAACACTGAAGCTTTCTTT. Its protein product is CASSPTGRNTEAFF.

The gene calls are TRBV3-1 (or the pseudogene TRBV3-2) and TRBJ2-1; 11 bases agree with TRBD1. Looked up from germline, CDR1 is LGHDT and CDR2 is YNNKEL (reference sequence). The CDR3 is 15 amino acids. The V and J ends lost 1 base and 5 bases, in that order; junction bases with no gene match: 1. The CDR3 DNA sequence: TGTGCCAGCAGCCAAGGGACAGGGGGCAACAATGAGCAGTTCTTC. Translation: CASSQGTGGNNEQFF.